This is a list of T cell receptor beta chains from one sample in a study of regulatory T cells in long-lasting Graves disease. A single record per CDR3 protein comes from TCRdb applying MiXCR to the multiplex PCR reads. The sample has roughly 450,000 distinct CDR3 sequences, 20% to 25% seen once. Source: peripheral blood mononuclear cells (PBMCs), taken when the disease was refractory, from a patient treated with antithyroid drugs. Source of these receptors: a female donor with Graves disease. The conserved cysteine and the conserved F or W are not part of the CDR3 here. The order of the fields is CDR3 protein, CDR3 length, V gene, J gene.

CDR3 protein: ASSLAQTGGEQY; CDR3 length: 12; V gene: TRBV5-1; J gene: TRBJ2-7
CDR3 protein: ASSFRTGGSYNEQF; CDR3 length: 14; V gene: TRBV12-3/TRBV12-4; J gene: TRBJ2-1
CDR3 protein: ATNDSVGTASSGANVLT; CDR3 length: 17; V gene: TRBV24-1; J gene: TRBJ2-6
CDR3 protein: ASSGQTPYEQY; CDR3 length: 11; V gene: TRBV11-2; J gene: TRBJ2-7
CDR3 protein: ATTGAGWDQPQH; CDR3 length: 12; V gene: TRBV28; J gene: TRBJ1-5
CDR3 protein: ASSHRLAKRGEQY; CDR3 length: 13; V gene: TRBV3-1; J gene: TRBJ2-7
CDR3 protein: ASSSSGQGHYGYT; CDR3 length: 13; V gene: TRBV28; J gene: TRBJ1-2
CDR3 protein: ASSYRQGRNEQY; CDR3 length: 12; V gene: TRBV13; J gene: TRBJ2-7
CDR3 protein: ASSDSTSSGANVLT; CDR3 length: 14; V gene: TRBV6-1; J gene: TRBJ2-6
CDR3 protein: ASSLIGLAQETQY; CDR3 length: 13; V gene: TRBV28; J gene: TRBJ2-5
CDR3 protein: ASSLLEGNSPLH; CDR3 length: 12; V gene: TRBV28; J gene: TRBJ1-6
CDR3 protein: ATAFRTGGVGNTIY; CDR3 length: 14; V gene: TRBV7-2; J gene: TRBJ1-3
CDR3 protein: ASSLGSEGGYGYT; CDR3 length: 13; V gene: TRBV12-3/TRBV12-4; J gene: TRBJ1-2
CDR3 protein: ASPLTGSNTGELF; CDR3 length: 13; V gene: TRBV18; J gene: TRBJ2-2
CDR3 protein: ASSNPEHYSYNEQF; CDR3 length: 14; V gene: TRBV28; J gene: TRBJ2-1
CDR3 protein: ASSLGQGFAGEQY; CDR3 length: 13; V gene: TRBV5-1; J gene: TRBJ2-7
CDR3 protein: ASSTQFEQY; CDR3 length: 9; V gene: TRBV28; J gene: TRBJ2-7
CDR3 protein: ASSLVRESDYEQY; CDR3 length: 13; V gene: TRBV11-2; J gene: TRBJ2-7
CDR3 protein: AAGGYEQY; CDR3 length: 8; V gene: TRBV27; J gene: TRBJ2-7
CDR3 protein: ASRNPSGGNTGELF; CDR3 length: 14; V gene: TRBV6-1; J gene: TRBJ2-2
CDR3 protein: SARDLRSANQPQH; CDR3 length: 13; V gene: TRBV20-1; J gene: TRBJ1-5
CDR3 protein: ASSLPGLAGSYAEQY; CDR3 length: 15; V gene: TRBV28; J gene: TRBJ2-7
CDR3 protein: ATSRDRGRGDEQY; CDR3 length: 13; V gene: TRBV15; J gene: TRBJ2-7
CDR3 protein: ASKSSGGAGETQY; CDR3 length: 13; V gene: TRBV6-1; J gene: TRBJ2-5
CDR3 protein: ASRPARDRGNTGELF; CDR3 length: 15; V gene: TRBV6-1; J gene: TRBJ2-2
CDR3 protein: ASSGRTGTSGRAQEY; CDR3 length: 15; V gene: TRBV4-3; J gene: TRBJ2-3
CDR3 protein: ASSLVGDWHSPLH; CDR3 length: 13; V gene: TRBV7-9; J gene: TRBJ1-6
CDR3 protein: ASSAGKETQY; CDR3 length: 10; V gene: TRBV7-6; J gene: TRBJ2-5
CDR3 protein: ASRAGTSPTGELF; CDR3 length: 13; V gene: TRBV2; J gene: TRBJ2-2
CDR3 protein: SARDLAENNEQF; CDR3 length: 12; V gene: TRBV20-1; J gene: TRBJ2-1
CDR3 protein: SARRSGLAGFEQF; CDR3 length: 13; V gene: TRBV20-1; J gene: TRBJ2-1
CDR3 protein: ASSLRRHPAF; CDR3 length: 10; V gene: TRBV7-9; J gene: TRBJ1-1
CDR3 protein: ASRSYREGEQF; CDR3 length: 11; V gene: TRBV19; J gene: TRBJ2-1
CDR3 protein: ASSLLNSAYNQPQH; CDR3 length: 14; V gene: TRBV7-2; J gene: TRBJ1-5
CDR3 protein: AISAKADGVGELF; CDR3 length: 13; V gene: TRBV10-3; J gene: TRBJ2-2
CDR3 protein: ASSEWSGQGEKSGELF; CDR3 length: 16; V gene: TRBV25-1; J gene: TRBJ2-2
CDR3 protein: ASLDFKGTGALVRQPQH; CDR3 length: 17; V gene: TRBV2; J gene: TRBJ1-5
CDR3 protein: ASSLERASYEQY; CDR3 length: 12; V gene: TRBV11-3; J gene: TRBJ2-7
CDR3 protein: ASSQGTGAQSEKLF; CDR3 length: 14; V gene: TRBV4-1; J gene: TRBJ1-4
CDR3 protein: AWRTGSLLGYT; CDR3 length: 11; V gene: TRBV30; J gene: TRBJ1-2
CDR3 protein: ANSPGFSNQPQH; CDR3 length: 12; V gene: TRBV7-2; J gene: TRBJ1-5
CDR3 protein: ASSLPQGIYNEQF; CDR3 length: 13; V gene: TRBV5-5; J gene: TRBJ2-1
CDR3 protein: ASSPRGVQNEQY; CDR3 length: 12; V gene: TRBV3-1; J gene: TRBJ2-7
CDR3 protein: ASSPDGNSPLH; CDR3 length: 11; V gene: TRBV7-2; J gene: TRBJ1-6
CDR3 protein: ASSLLGNQPQY; CDR3 length: 11; V gene: TRBV12-3/TRBV12-4; J gene: -
CDR3 protein: ASSSYGEQF; CDR3 length: 9; V gene: TRBV7-3; J gene: TRBJ2-1
CDR3 protein: ASSSGGGRLLAQF; CDR3 length: 13; V gene: TRBV7-2; J gene: TRBJ2-1
CDR3 protein: ASSRAPPRTSGSPLH; CDR3 length: 15; V gene: TRBV7-2; J gene: TRBJ1-6
CDR3 protein: ASSLGTSGSRGTGELF; CDR3 length: 16; V gene: TRBV14; J gene: TRBJ2-2
CDR3 protein: ASSQGLAAYEQY; CDR3 length: 12; V gene: TRBV7-2; J gene: TRBJ2-7
CDR3 protein: ASRRGRVDNSPLH; CDR3 length: 13; V gene: TRBV7-9; J gene: TRBJ1-6
CDR3 protein: ASSPQGGENTEAF; CDR3 length: 13; V gene: TRBV18; J gene: TRBJ1-1
CDR3 protein: ASSPSTGGQEPQH; CDR3 length: 13; V gene: TRBV28; J gene: TRBJ1-5
CDR3 protein: ASRKNQDSYTGELF; CDR3 length: 14; V gene: TRBV19; J gene: TRBJ2-2
CDR3 protein: ATSSEQNTEAF; CDR3 length: 11; V gene: TRBV15; J gene: TRBJ1-1
CDR3 protein: ASRPGQAAYEQY; CDR3 length: 12; V gene: TRBV28; J gene: TRBJ2-7
CDR3 protein: ASSAGWYQETQY; CDR3 length: 12; V gene: TRBV6-1; J gene: TRBJ2-5
CDR3 protein: ASSFGLAGTETQY; CDR3 length: 13; V gene: TRBV7-8; J gene: TRBJ2-5
CDR3 protein: ASSALVGEQF; CDR3 length: 10; V gene: TRBV2; J gene: TRBJ2-1
CDR3 protein: ASSGTVAYEQY; CDR3 length: 11; V gene: TRBV2; J gene: TRBJ2-7